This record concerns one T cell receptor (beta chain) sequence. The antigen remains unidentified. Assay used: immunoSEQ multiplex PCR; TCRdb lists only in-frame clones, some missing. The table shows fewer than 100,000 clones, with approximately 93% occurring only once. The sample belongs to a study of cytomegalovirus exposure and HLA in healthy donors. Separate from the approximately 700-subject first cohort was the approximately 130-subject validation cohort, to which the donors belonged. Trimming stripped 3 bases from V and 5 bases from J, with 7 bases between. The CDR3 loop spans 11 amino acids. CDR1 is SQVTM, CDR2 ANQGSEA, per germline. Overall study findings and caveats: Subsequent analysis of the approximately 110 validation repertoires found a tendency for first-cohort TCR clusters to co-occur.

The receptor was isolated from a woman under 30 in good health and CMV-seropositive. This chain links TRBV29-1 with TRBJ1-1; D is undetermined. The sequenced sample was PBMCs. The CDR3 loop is CSVEEGTEAFF. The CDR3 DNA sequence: TGCAGCGTTGAGGAGGGTACTGAAGCTTTCTTT.